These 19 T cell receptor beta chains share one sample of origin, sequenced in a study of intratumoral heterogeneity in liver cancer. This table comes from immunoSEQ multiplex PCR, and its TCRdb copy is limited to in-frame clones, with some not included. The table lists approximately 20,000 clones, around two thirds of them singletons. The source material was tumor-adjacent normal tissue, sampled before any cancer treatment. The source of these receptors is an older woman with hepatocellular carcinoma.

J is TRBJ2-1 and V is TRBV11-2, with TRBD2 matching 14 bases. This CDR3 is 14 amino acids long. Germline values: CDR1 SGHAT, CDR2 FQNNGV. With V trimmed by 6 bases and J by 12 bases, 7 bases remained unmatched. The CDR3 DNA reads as TGTGCCAGCAGTTCCGGGACTAGCGGGAGAGCGCAGTTCTTC. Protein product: CASSSGTSGRAQFF.

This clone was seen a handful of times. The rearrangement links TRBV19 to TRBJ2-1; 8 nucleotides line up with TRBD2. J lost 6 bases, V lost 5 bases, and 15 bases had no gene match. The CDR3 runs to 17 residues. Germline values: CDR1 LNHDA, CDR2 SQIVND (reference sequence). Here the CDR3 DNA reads TGTGCCAGTAGTTTCTCCAGCGGGAGTAGTCTAGGCAATGAGCAGTTCTTC. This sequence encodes CASSFSSGSSLGNEQFF.

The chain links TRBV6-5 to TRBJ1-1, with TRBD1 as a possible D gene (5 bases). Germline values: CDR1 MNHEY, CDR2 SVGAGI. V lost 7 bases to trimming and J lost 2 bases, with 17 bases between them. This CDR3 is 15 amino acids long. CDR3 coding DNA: TGTGCCAGCAAGATGGGGGGAGCCGCTAACACTGAAGCTTTCTTT. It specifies CASKMGGAANTEAFF.

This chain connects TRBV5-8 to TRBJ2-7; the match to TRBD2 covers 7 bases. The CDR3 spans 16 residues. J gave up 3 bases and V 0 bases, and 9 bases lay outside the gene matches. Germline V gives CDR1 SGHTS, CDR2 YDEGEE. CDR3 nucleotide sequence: TGTGCCAGCAGCTTGGCCGGGGCTAGCGGAGGCTACGAGCAGTACTTC. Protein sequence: CASSLAGASGGYEQYF.

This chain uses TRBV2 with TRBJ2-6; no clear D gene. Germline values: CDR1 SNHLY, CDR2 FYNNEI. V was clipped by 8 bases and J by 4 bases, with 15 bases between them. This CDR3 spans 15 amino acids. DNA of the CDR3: TGTGCCAGCCGGCAGGCCTTCCCCGGGGCCAACGTCCTGACTTTC. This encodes CASRQAFPGANVLTF.

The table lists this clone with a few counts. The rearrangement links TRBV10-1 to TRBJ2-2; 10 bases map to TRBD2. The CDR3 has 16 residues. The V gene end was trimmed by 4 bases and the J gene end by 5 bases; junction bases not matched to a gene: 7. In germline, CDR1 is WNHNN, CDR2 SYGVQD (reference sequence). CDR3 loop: CASSGSSGSITGELFF. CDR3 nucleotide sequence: TGCGCCAGCAGTGGGTCTAGCGGGAGTATTACCGGGGAGCTGTTTTTT.

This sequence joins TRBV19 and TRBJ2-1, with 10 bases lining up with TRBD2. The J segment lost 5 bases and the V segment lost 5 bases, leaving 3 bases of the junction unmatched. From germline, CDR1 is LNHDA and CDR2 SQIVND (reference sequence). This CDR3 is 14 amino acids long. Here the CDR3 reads CASSQGLANNEQFF. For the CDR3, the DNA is TGTGCCAGTAGTCAGGGACTAGCGAACAATGAGCAGTTCTTC.

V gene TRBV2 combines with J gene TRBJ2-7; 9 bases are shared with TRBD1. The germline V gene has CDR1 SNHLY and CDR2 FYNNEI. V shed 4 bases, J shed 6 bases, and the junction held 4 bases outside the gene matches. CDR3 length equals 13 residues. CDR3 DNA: TGTGCCAGCAGTGTCCAGACAGGGGGCGAGCAGTACTTC. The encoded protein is CASSVQTGGEQYF.

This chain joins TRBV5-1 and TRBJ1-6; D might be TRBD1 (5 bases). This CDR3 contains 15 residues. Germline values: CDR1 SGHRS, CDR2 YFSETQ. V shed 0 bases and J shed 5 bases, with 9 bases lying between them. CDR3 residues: CASSLGRVDNSPLHF. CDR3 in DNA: TGCGCCAGCAGCTTGGGCAGGGTCGATAATTCACCCCTCCACTTT. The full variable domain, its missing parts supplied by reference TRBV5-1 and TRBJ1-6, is KAGVTQTPRYLIKTRGQQVTLSCSPISGHRSVSWYQQTPGQGLQFLFEYFSETQRNKGNFPGRFSGRQFSNSRSEMNVSTLELGDSALYLCASSLGRVDNSPLHFGNGTRLTVT.

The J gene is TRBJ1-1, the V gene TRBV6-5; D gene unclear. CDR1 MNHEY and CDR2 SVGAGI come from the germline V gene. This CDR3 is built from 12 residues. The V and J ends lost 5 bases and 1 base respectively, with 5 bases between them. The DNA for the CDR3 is TGTGCCAGCAGTAAATCGAACACTGAAGCTTTCTTT. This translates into CASSKSNTEAFF.

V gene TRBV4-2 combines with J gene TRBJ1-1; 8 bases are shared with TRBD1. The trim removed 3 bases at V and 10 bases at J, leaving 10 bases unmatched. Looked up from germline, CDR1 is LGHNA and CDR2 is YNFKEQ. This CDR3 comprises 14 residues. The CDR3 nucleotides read TGTGCCAGCAGCCACCAGGGGGCGCGTCCCGGAGCTTTCTTT. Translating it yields CASSHQGARPGAFF.

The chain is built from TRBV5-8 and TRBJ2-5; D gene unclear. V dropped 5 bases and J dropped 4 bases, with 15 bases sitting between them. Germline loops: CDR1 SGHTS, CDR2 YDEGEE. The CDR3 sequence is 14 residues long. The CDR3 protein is CASSYSNIGETQYF. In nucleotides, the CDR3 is TGTGCCAGCAGTTATTCTAACATTGGAGAGACCCAGTACTTC.

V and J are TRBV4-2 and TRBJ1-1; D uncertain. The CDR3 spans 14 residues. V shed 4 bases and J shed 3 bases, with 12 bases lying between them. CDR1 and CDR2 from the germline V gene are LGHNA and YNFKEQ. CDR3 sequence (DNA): TGTGCCAGCAGCCGCTCAATGTACGACACTGAAGCTTTCTTT. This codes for CASSRSMYDTEAFF.

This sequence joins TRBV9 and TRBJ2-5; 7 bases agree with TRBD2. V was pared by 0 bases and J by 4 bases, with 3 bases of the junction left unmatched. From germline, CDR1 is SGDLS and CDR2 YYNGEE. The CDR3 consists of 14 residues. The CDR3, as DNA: TGTGCCAGCAGCGTAGAGGCTAGCGGAGAGACCCAGTACTTC. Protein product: CASSVEASGETQYF.

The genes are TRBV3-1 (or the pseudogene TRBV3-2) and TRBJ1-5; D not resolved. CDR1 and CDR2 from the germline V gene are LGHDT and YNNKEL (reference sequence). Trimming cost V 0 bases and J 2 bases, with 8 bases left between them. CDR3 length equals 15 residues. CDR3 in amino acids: CASSQDASRNQPQHF. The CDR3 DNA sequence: TGTGCCAGCAGCCAAGACGCCAGTCGCAATCAGCCCCAGCATTTT.

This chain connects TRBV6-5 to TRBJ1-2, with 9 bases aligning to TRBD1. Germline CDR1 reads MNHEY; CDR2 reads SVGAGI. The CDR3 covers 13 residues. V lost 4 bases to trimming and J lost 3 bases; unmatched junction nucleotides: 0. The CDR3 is CASSWDRDYGYTF. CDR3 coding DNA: TGTGCCAGCAGTTGGGACAGGGACTATGGCTACACCTTC.

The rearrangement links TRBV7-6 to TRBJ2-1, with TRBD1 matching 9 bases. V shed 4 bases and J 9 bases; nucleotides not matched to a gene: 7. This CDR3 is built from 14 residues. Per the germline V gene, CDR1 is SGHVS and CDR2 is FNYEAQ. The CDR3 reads CASSYGTGLVEQFF. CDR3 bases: TGTGCCAGCAGCTACGGGACAGGGTTGGTTGAGCAGTTCTTC.

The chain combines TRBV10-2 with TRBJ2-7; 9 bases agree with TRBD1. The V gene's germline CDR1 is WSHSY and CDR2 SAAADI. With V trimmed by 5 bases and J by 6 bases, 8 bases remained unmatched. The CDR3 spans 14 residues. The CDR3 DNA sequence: TGCGCCAGCAGTATTACAGGGGGCAAGAGCGAGCAGTACTTC. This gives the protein CASSITGGKSEQYF.

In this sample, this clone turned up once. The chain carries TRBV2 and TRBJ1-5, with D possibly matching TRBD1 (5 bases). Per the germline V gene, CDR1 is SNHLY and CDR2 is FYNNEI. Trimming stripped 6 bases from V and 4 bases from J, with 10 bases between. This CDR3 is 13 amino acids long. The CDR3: CASRGGVNQPQHF. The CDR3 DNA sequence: TGTGCCAGCAGGGGGGGGGTTAATCAGCCCCAGCATTTT.